A single sample is the source of the 18 T cell receptor beta chains below, sequenced in a study of blood T cell repertoires in COVID-19. Generated by immunoSEQ multiplex PCR, the TCRdb table keeps only in-frame clones and is missing some. The sample has 200,000 to 300,000 clones, more than 85% seen once; the top ten hold approximately 3.7%. Sample: PBMCs or T cells enriched from blood (not recorded which). The receptors shown here come from a woman between 25 and 40 years old who had recovered from COVID-19.

The J gene is TRBJ1-2, the V gene TRBV28; no clear D gene. V lost 1 base, J lost 5 bases, and 8 bases lay in between. The CDR3 extends over 13 amino acids. Germline V gene lookup returns CDR1 MDHEN and CDR2 SYDVKM. The CDR3 is CASSLSSTYGYTF. CDR3 DNA sequence: TGTGCCAGCAGTTTATCTTCAACTTATGGCTACACCTTC.

This rearrangement joins TRBV29-1 to TRBJ2-1; perhaps TRBD2 as D (6 bases). The germline V and J ends were trimmed by 1 base and 2 bases, with 6 bases remaining between them. Germline assignment: CDR1 SQVTM and CDR2 ANQGSEA. The CDR3 is 13 residues long. The CDR3 spells CSVEGTTYNEQFF. Written as DNA, the CDR3 is TGCAGCGTTGAAGGGACTACCTACAATGAGCAGTTCTTC.

In this sample, this clone turned up once. The chain carries TRBV9 and TRBJ1-5; 7 bases are a match to TRBD1. Germline V gene sequence: CDR1 SGDLS, CDR2 YYNGEE. The length of the CDR3 is 15 residues. J gave up 8 bases and V 0 bases, and 8 bases lay outside the gene matches. The CDR3 protein is CASSVGTGAQEPQHF. The CDR3 DNA reads as TGTGCCAGCAGCGTAGGGACAGGTGCCCAAGAGCCCCAGCATTTT.

The rearrangement joins TRBV3-1 (or the pseudogene TRBV3-2) to TRBJ2-7; TRBD2 matches 10 bases. Per germline, CDR1 LGHDT and CDR2 YNNKEL (reference sequence). The CDR3 spans 14 residues. With V trimmed by 4 bases and J by 3 bases, 3 bases remained unmatched. In nucleotides, the CDR3 is TGTGCCAGCAGCCTATCTAGCGGGAGCTACGAGCAGTACTTC. Protein sequence: CASSLSSGSYEQYF.

The rearrangement uses TRBV11-2 and TRBJ2-1; TRBD2 agrees at 10 bases. Trimming removed 5 bases from V and 4 bases from J; junction bases left unmatched: 14. The CDR3 has 18 amino acids. Germline V lookup: CDR1 SGHAT, CDR2 FQNNGV. CDR3 DNA sequence: TGTGCCAGCAGCAAGGGGCTAGCGGGAGCCTTCCCATACAATGAGCAGTTCTTC. Translated, it gives CASSKGLAGAFPYNEQFF.

This chain joins TRBV15 and TRBJ1-2, with 7 positions matching TRBD1. Germline loops: CDR1 LNHNV, CDR2 YYDKDF (reference sequence). CDR3 length: 13 residues. Trimming cost V 5 bases and J 4 bases; bases outside gene matches: 4. CDR3 coding DNA: TGTGCCACCAGCTCCCCAGGGGGCTATGGCTACACCTTC. Translated: CATSSPGGYGYTF.

The chain recombines TRBV6-5 with TRBJ2-3; D remains ambiguous. V was shortened by 5 bases and J by 3 bases, with 15 bases between the two germline ends. This CDR3 comprises 15 residues. CDR1 is MNHEY, CDR2 SVGAGI, per germline. CDR3 residues: CASSTIGVLTDTQYF. CDR3 coding DNA: TGTGCCAGCAGTACCATCGGAGTTCTGACAGATACGCAGTATTTT.

This clone was seen just once. The chain is built from TRBV7-2 and TRBJ2-7, with unresolved D. The CDR3 covers 13 residues. The germline V gene encodes CDR1 SGHTA and CDR2 FQGNSA. Trimming took off 4 bases at V and 4 bases at J, with 11 bases between the two ends. For the CDR3, the DNA is TGTGCCAGCAGCTCGTTTTATCGTTACGAGCAGTACTTC. It yields the protein CASSSFYRYEQYF. Full variable domain (outside the CDR3, taken from reference TRBV7-2 and TRBJ2-7): GAGVSQSPSNKVTEKGKDVELRCDPISGHTALYWYRQSLGQGLEFLIYFQGNSAPDKSGLPSDRFSAERTGGSVSTLTIQRTQQEDSAVYLCASSSFYRYEQYFGPGTRLTVT.

V is TRBV15 and J is TRBJ1-5; D call uncertain. Trimming took off 1 base at V and 2 bases at J, with 12 bases between the two ends. The CDR3 covers 16 residues. Germline CDR1 reads LNHNV; CDR2 reads YYDKDF (reference sequence). The CDR3 here is CATSRVSVLGNQPQHF. The DNA for the CDR3 is TGTGCCACCAGCAGAGTGTCGGTATTGGGCAATCAGCCCCAGCATTTT. The whole variable domain, filled in from reference TRBV15 and TRBJ1-5, reads DAMVIQNPRYQVTQFGKPVTLSCSQTLNHNVMYWYQQKSSQAPKLLFHYYDKDFNNEADTPDNFQSRRPNTSFCFLDIRSPGLGDTAMYLCATSRVSVLGNQPQHFGDGTRLSIL.

The CDR3 DNA follows: TGTGCCAGCAGTTATGGGGGGGCCAAAAACATTCAGTACTTC. This codes for CASSYGGAKNIQYF. V and J are TRBV6-6 and TRBJ2-4; weak D call: TRBD2 (6 bases). The CDR3 is made up of 14 amino acids. V lost 3 bases to trimming and J lost 1 base, with 7 bases between them. Germline CDR1 and CDR2: MNHNY and SVGAGI (reference sequence).

V gene TRBV29-1 combines with J gene TRBJ2-7; D gene unclear. The CDR3 consists of 15 residues. From germline, CDR1 is SQVTM and CDR2 ANQGSEA. V lost 2 bases and J lost 0, with 14 bases in between. This chain's CDR3 is CSVERAGSNSYEQYF. The CDR3 nucleotides are TGCAGCGTTGAACGAGCAGGAAGTAACTCCTACGAGCAGTACTTC.

The chain recombines TRBV4-3 with TRBJ1-5; D is undetermined. Between the trimmed V and J ends, which lost 4 bases and 5 bases, there was a span of 9 bases. Germline lookup yields CDR1 LGHNA and CDR2 YSLEER. The CDR3 length is 13 residues. CDR3 sequence: CASSPQHDQPQHF. The DNA of the CDR3 is TGCGCCAGCAGCCCTCAACACGATCAGCCCCAGCATTTT.

The chain links TRBV10-3 to TRBJ2-2; 9 nucleotides align to TRBD2. V shed 3 bases and J 4 bases; nucleotides not matched to a gene: 3. The length of the CDR3 is 15 residues. Per germline, CDR1 ENHRY and CDR2 SYGVKD. The CDR3 reads CAISEGREGTGELFF. The DNA for the CDR3 is TGTGCCATCAGTGAAGGGCGGGAGGGCACCGGGGAGCTGTTTTTT.

This chain uses TRBV11-2 with TRBJ1-1; D uncertain. The CDR3 sequence is 10 residues long. Germline V gives CDR1 SGHAT, CDR2 FQNNGV. V lost 0 bases and J 10 bases, leaving 3 bases between the germline ends. The CDR3 DNA is TGTGCCAGCAGCTTAGAGAGAGCTTTCTTT. Amino acid sequence: CASSLERAFF.

Concerning this clone itself: The same CDR3 is also encoded by other DNA sequences in this sample. This chain links TRBV10-3 with TRBJ2-6; 9 nucleotides agree with TRBD1. CDR1 ENHRY and CDR2 SYGVKD come from the germline V gene. The CDR3 contains 18 residues. V gave up 7 bases and J gave up 0 bases; unmatched junction bases: 10. As DNA, the CDR3 is TGTGCCATCACCAAGACAGGGGGGGGATTCTCTGGGGCCAACGTCCTGACTTTC. It specifies CAITKTGGGFSGANVLTF.

This chain uses TRBV4-3 with TRBJ2-7; 7 nucleotides match TRBD1. The V segment lost 3 bases and the J segment 0 bases; nucleotides outside the gene matches: 5. Looked up from germline, CDR1 is LGHNA and CDR2 is YSLEER. CDR3 length: 15 residues. The CDR3, as DNA: TGCGCCAGCAGCCAGCCGGGACAGAGCTCCTACGAGCAGTACTTC. Its protein product is CASSQPGQSSYEQYF.

This chain uses TRBV29-1 with TRBJ1-2, with TRBD1 matching 10 bases. The CDR3 is 13 residues long. The V and J ends lost 6 bases and 6 bases, in that order; junction bases with no gene match: 7. Germline V gives CDR1 SQVTM, CDR2 ANQGSEA. CDR3 sequence reads: CSVDRGLQDGYTF. CDR3 coding DNA: TGCAGCGTAGACAGGGGGCTGCAGGATGGCTACACCTTC.

This sequence joins TRBV30 and TRBJ1-4; D gene ambiguous. The germline V gene encodes CDR1 GTSNPN and CDR2 SVGIG (reference sequence). CDR3 length: 16 residues. Deletions cut 0 bases from V and 8 bases from J, with 19 bases between. CDR3 DNA: TGTGCCTGGAGTGTAGGATCGGGAGGGATCAACGAAAAACTGTTTTTT. Protein sequence: CAWSVGSGGINEKLFF.